This is a list of T cell receptor beta chains from one sample in a study of cytomegalovirus exposure and HLA in healthy donors. The assay was immunoSEQ multiplex PCR, and TCRdb's table has in-frame clones only and misses some. The repertoire holds more than 80,000 clones, with about 81% as singletons. The sample taken for sequencing was PBMCs. The receptors come from a woman between 40 and 50 years old in good health and CMV-seropositive. The conserved cysteine and the conserved F or W are not part of the CDR3 here.

V gene	J gene	CDR3 protein
TRBV29-1	TRBJ2-1	SVVRSGGGETYNEQF
TRBV9	TRBJ2-7	ASSAGWEYEQY
TRBV9	TRBJ2-5	ASSPRTRSETQY
TRBV7-9	TRBJ1-1	ASSFRGVDTEAF
TRBV6-1	TRBJ2-2	ASRRTGELF
TRBV7-9	TRBJ2-1	SSSLGEGRYNEQF
TRBV4-1	TRBJ2-2	ASSHQRTSPNTGELF
TRBV7-8	TRBJ1-1	ASSLAGTANTEAF
TRBV11-2	TRBJ2-7	ASSLFQYEQY
TRBV5-1	TRBJ2-1	ASSLEGASGYEQF